The 29 T cell receptor beta chains given below trace back to one sample, sequenced in a study of CD8+ T cells in alopecia areata. Treatment specified: oral pan-JAK inhibitor, 5-10 mg twice daily. RNA extraction and reverse transcription yielded cDNA as sequencing template. The protocol was immunoSEQ multiplex PCR, while the TCRdb copy is restricted to in-frame clones and leaves out a portion. The repertoire holds roughly 170,000 clones, with about three fifths as singletons. The sample consisted of CD8+ T cells sorted from blood, taken at week 24, from a patient treated with tofacitinib. Receptors were obtained from a human donor with alopecia areata.

This chain connects TRBV5-1 to TRBJ1-2, with D perhaps matching TRBD1 (5 bases). Trimming removed 2 bases from V and 2 bases from J, with 10 bases in between. The CDR3 sequence is 14 residues long. The germline gives CDR1 SGHRS, CDR2 YFSETQ. The CDR3 DNA follows: TGCGCCAGCAGCTTACGCGGGGGAAACTATGGCTACACCTTC. Encoded protein: CASSLRGGNYGYTF. The full variable domain, with the rest looked up from reference TRBV5-1 and TRBJ1-2, is KAGVTQTPRYLIKTRGQQVTLSCSPISGHRSVSWYQQTPGQGLQFLFEYFSETQRNKGNFPGRFSGRQFSNSRSEMNVSTLELGDSALYLCASSLRGGNYGYTFGSGTRLTVV.

This rearrangement joins TRBV5-1 to TRBJ2-1; possible D gene TRBD2, 6 bases. Trimming removed 4 bases from V and 8 bases from J, with 13 bases in between. The CDR3 spans 13 residues. Germline CDR1 is SGHRS and CDR2 is YFSETQ. The CDR3 is CASSAPPSDEQFF. DNA for the CDR3: TGCGCCAGCAGCGCCCCCCCTAGCGATGAGCAGTTCTTC. The full variable domain, completed using reference TRBV5-1 and TRBJ2-1, is KAGVTQTPRYLIKTRGQQVTLSCSPISGHRSVSWYQQTPGQGLQFLFEYFSETQRNKGNFPGRFSGRQFSNSRSEMNVSTLELGDSALYLCASSAPPSDEQFFGPGTRLTVL.

The CDR3 protein is CASSRAGVGANVLTF. DNA for the CDR3: TGTGCCAGCAGTCGAGCGGGGGTTGGGGCCAACGTCCTGACTTTC. V gene TRBV7-6 combines with J gene TRBJ2-6; 8 positions match TRBD2. CDR3 length equals 15 residues. Germline V gene lookup returns CDR1 SGHVS and CDR2 FNYEAQ. Trimming at V came to 6 bases and at J to 3 bases, leaving 4 bases not matched to a gene.

V and J are TRBV29-1 and TRBJ1-1; 9 bases agree with TRBD1. The CDR3 consists of 16 residues. The trim removed 6 bases at V and 0 bases at J, leaving 11 bases unmatched. The germline CDR1 and CDR2 sequences are SQVTM and ANQGSEA. Written as DNA, the CDR3 is TGCAGCGTGGGACAGGGCCGTCGGGCATTGAACACTGAAGCTTTCTTT. This encodes CSVGQGRRALNTEAFF.

Written as DNA, the CDR3 is TGTGCCTGGATCGCGGTGAGGGGTCCTGAAGCTTTCTTT. Protein product: CAWIAVRGPEAFF. This chain joins TRBV30 and TRBJ1-1; weak D call: TRBD1 (5 bases). Germline assignment: CDR1 GTSNPN and CDR2 SVGIG (reference sequence). This CDR3 comprises 13 residues. Trimming removed 4 bases from V and 6 bases from J, with 15 bases in between.

The V and J genes are TRBV4-1 and TRBJ2-2, with D perhaps TRBD1 or TRBD2 (5 bases each). Trimming left V 4 bases short and J 0 bases short, with 12 bases between. Germline V CDR1 and CDR2: MGHRA, YSYEKL. This CDR3 region has 16 residues. The CDR3 is CASSPGTPSNTGELFF. The CDR3 DNA reads as TGCGCCAGCAGCCCCGGGACGCCATCGAACACCGGGGAGCTGTTTTTT.

The CDR3 sequence is CASSLLTGNTGELFF. The CDR3 DNA reads as TGCGCCAGCAGCCTTTTGACGGGAAACACCGGGGAGCTGTTTTTT. V is TRBV4-1 and J is TRBJ2-2, with D maybe TRBD2 (5 bases). The CDR3 has 15 residues. Germline CDR1 MGHRA, CDR2 YSYEKL. V was trimmed by 4 bases and J by 2 bases, leaving 11 bases between them.

This clone was detected a few times. The gene calls are TRBV9 and TRBJ2-5, with TRBD1 as a possible D gene (5 bases). Trimming shortened V by 1 base and J by 5 bases, and 15 bases separated the two germline ends. The germline V gene encodes CDR1 SGDLS and CDR2 YYNGEE. The CDR3 length is 15 residues. The CDR3 loop reads CASSVLDKPRETQYF. The CDR3 coding sequence is TGTGCCAGCAGCGTACTGGACAAGCCAAGGGAGACCCAGTACTTC.

CDR3 sequence (DNA): TGTGCCAGCTCACCGGGGGAGCAGTACTTC. Translating gives CASSPGEQYF. The chain joins TRBV18 to TRBJ2-7; D remains ambiguous. This CDR3 has 10 amino acids. The V end lost 3 bases, the J end lost 7 bases, and 4 bases lay between the germline ends. Germline CDR1 reads KGHSH; CDR2 reads LQKENI. Supplemented by reference TRBV18 and TRBJ2-7, the full variable domain reads NAGVMQNPRHLVRRRGQEARLRCSPMKGHSHVYWYRQLPEEGLKFMVYLQKENIIDESGMPKERFSAEFPKEGPSILRIQQVVRGDSAAYFCASSPGEQYFGPGTRLTVT.

This chain uses TRBV7-2 with TRBJ2-6; the match to TRBD2 covers 7 bases. The CDR3 totals 17 residues. J gave up 4 bases and V 5 bases, and 11 bases lay outside the gene matches. Germline CDR1 and CDR2: SGHTA and FQGNSA. CDR3 sequence reads: CASSLISRGDGANVLTF. DNA of the CDR3: TGTGCCAGCAGCCTTATTTCCCGGGGGGACGGGGCCAACGTCCTGACTTTC.

The chain combines TRBV29-1 with TRBJ2-1, with 8 bases fitting TRBD1. In germline, CDR1 is SQVTM, CDR2 ANQGSEA. The CDR3 totals 15 residues. Losses at the gene ends were 6 bases for V and 4 bases for J; bases not matched to a gene: 11. CDR3 sequence: CSVDEIGTGYNEQFF. As DNA, the CDR3 is TGCAGCGTAGACGAAATCGGGACAGGATACAATGAGCAGTTCTTC.

The genes are TRBV27 and TRBJ2-2, with TRBD1 matching 11 bases. The germline CDR1 and CDR2 sequences are MNHEY and SMNVEV (reference sequence). The CDR3 length is 15 residues. The trim removed 6 bases at V and 4 bases at J, leaving 4 bases unmatched. The CDR3 sequence is CASRPGTGGTGELFF. The CDR3, as DNA: TGTGCCAGCAGACCCGGGACAGGGGGCACCGGGGAGCTGTTTTTT.

The chain has TRBV7-9 and TRBJ1-2, with TRBD1 as a possible D gene (5 bases). This CDR3 region has 12 residues. The ends were cut back, 4 bases at V and 7 bases at J, with 10 bases in the middle. Germline loops: CDR1 SEHNR, CDR2 FQNEAQ (reference sequence). CDR3 in amino acids: CASSSPGPGYTF. DNA for the CDR3: TGTGCCAGCAGCTCCCCGGGACCTGGCTACACCTTC. The complete variable domain, with remaining parts taken from reference TRBV7-9 and TRBJ1-2, reads DTGVSQNPRHKITKRGQNVTFRCDPISEHNRLYWYRQTLGQGPEFLTYFQNEAQLEKSRLLSDRFSAERPKGSFSTLEIQRTEQGDSAMYLCASSSPGPGYTFGSGTRLTVV.

The chain uses TRBV2 and TRBJ1-2; 7 positions match TRBD1. CDR1 and CDR2 (germline): SNHLY, FYNNEI. CDR3 length equals 13 residues. J gave up 4 bases and V 8 bases, and 7 bases lay outside the gene matches. CDR3 loop: CASLEGARYGYTF. Here the CDR3 DNA reads TGTGCCAGCCTGGAGGGGGCGCGCTATGGCTACACCTTC. The whole variable domain, filled in from reference TRBV2 and TRBJ1-2, reads EPEVTQTPSHQVTQMGQEVILRCVPISNHLYFYWYRQILGQKVEFLVSFYNNEISEKSEIFDDQFSVERPDGSNFTLKIRSTKLEDSAMYFCASLEGARYGYTFGSGTRLTVV.

CDR3 DNA: TGTGCCTGGGCCGGGCCCCAGGATGGCTACACCTTC. This sequence encodes CAWAGPQDGYTF. J is TRBJ1-2 and V is TRBV30, with no clear D. Trimming stripped 5 bases from V and 6 bases from J, with 13 bases between. The CDR3 totals 12 residues. Per germline, CDR1 GTSNPN and CDR2 SVGIG (reference sequence).

This clone turned up a few times. The chain couples TRBV2 to TRBJ2-5; 7 nucleotides align to TRBD1. V trimming: 4 bases; J trimming: 2 bases; junction bases outside the gene matches: 4. This CDR3 has 14 residues. Germline V gene lookup returns CDR1 SNHLY and CDR2 FYNNEI. The CDR3 loop is CASSGTGLQETQYF. The CDR3 DNA is TGTGCCAGCAGTGGGACAGGTCTTCAAGAGACCCAGTACTTC.

There are a few counts of this clone. The V call is TRBV5-6, the J call TRBJ2-2; TRBD2 matches at 9 bases. The CDR3 is 14 residues long. Germline CDR1 SGHDT, CDR2 YYEEEE. The junction had 3 bases not matched to a gene; V was cut back by 8 bases and J by 1 base. The CDR3 DNA reads TGTGCCAGTACTAGCGGGTGGAACACCGGGGAGCTGTTTTTT. Translated: CASTSGWNTGELFF.

The chain couples TRBV19 to TRBJ2-7; D might be TRBD2 (6 bases). Trimming shortened V by 6 bases and J by 3 bases, and 12 bases separated the two germline ends. Per the germline V gene, CDR1 is LNHDA and CDR2 is SQIVND (reference sequence). The CDR3 loop spans 13 amino acids. The CDR3 region has the DNA TGTGCCAGTAGCGCTGCGGAGGGCTACGAGCAGTACTTC. Its translation is CASSAAEGYEQYF. The whole variable domain, filled in from reference TRBV19 and TRBJ2-7, reads DGGITQSPKYLFRKEGQNVTLSCEQNLNHDAMYWYRQDPGQGLRLIYYSQIVNDFQKGDIAEGYSVSREKKESFPLTVTSAQKNPTAFYLCASSAAEGYEQYFGPGTRLTVT.

The rearrangement joins TRBV5-1 to TRBJ2-7, with 7 bases lining up with TRBD1. Looked up from germline, CDR1 is SGHRS and CDR2 is YFSETQ. This CDR3 spans 14 amino acids. J was trimmed by 4 bases and V by 4 bases; bases with no gene match: 8. CDR3 DNA sequence: TGCGCCAGCAGCGTGACAGGGCCGATTTACGAGCAGTACTTC. Amino acids: CASSVTGPIYEQYF.

This clone was seen just once. This rearrangement joins TRBV7-8 to TRBJ1-2; tentatively, D is TRBD1 (5 bases). Germline V gives CDR1 SGHVS, CDR2 FQNEAQ. The CDR3 covers 14 residues. V lost 3 bases, J lost 3 bases, and 11 bases lay in between. The CDR3 nucleotides are TGTGCCAGCAGCTTCGGGGCGTCGGACTATGGCTACACCTTC. It specifies CASSFGASDYGYTF.

V gene TRBV15 combines with J gene TRBJ1-1; weak D call: TRBD1 (5 bases). The CDR3 contains 17 residues. Germline CDR1 and CDR2: LNHNV and YYDKDF (reference sequence). The ends were cut back, 2 bases at V and 0 bases at J, with 16 bases in the middle. CDR3 DNA sequence: TGTGCCACCAGCAGACCTGGGACGGATATAATGAACACTGAAGCTTTCTTT. It is translated as CATSRPGTDIMNTEAFF.

This clone has a single count. The CDR3: CASSQDLQGAYEQYF. DNA for the CDR3: TGCGCCAGCAGCCAAGATCTACAGGGAGCCTACGAGCAGTACTTC. The chain uses TRBV4-1 and TRBJ2-7; TRBD1 is a possible D gene (6 bases). The CDR3 covers 15 residues. The germline gives CDR1 MGHRA, CDR2 YSYEKL. The germline V and J ends were trimmed by 0 bases and 2 bases, with 11 bases remaining between them.

In this sample, this clone turned up once. The chain couples TRBV5-6 to TRBJ2-1, with D possibly matching TRBD2 (5 bases). The germline V and J ends were trimmed by 2 bases and 9 bases, with 12 bases remaining between them. The germline CDR1 and CDR2 sequences are SGHDT and YYEEEE. This CDR3 is built from 13 residues. Written as DNA, the CDR3 is TGTGCCAGCAGCTTCGGGCTAGCCGGTGAGCAGTTCTTC. Translated: CASSFGLAGEQFF.

This clone has just one count. The chain employs TRBV6-5 and TRBJ1-2; unclear D gene. This CDR3 contains 16 residues. Germline loops: CDR1 MNHEY, CDR2 SVGAGI. V lost 0 bases and J 3 bases, leaving 14 bases between the germline ends. CDR3: CASSYSSASPDYGYTF. Written as DNA, the CDR3 is TGTGCCAGCAGTTACTCGAGTGCCAGCCCAGACTATGGCTACACCTTC.

In its sample, this clone was seen a few times. This chain joins TRBV5-6 and TRBJ2-1; D may be TRBD2 (5 bases). Trimming pared 1 base from V and 4 bases from J, leaving 9 bases between. The CDR3 totals 14 residues. Germline CDR1 and CDR2: SGHDT and YYEEEE. The CDR3 DNA is TGTGCCAGCAGCTTGTCAGGAGGTTACAATGAGCAGTTCTTC. Amino acid sequence: CASSLSGGYNEQFF.

The V call is TRBV4-2, the J call TRBJ2-3; D is undetermined. Trimming left V 5 bases short and J 6 bases short, with 21 bases between. The germline gives CDR1 LGHNA, CDR2 YNFKEQ. The CDR3 length is 16 residues. The CDR3 DNA reads as TGTGCCAGCAGCTTAGGCCTAATGCCGGTCGCGGATACGCAGTATTTT. It translates to CASSLGLMPVADTQYF.

This clone was seen just once. The sample holds other DNA sequences that translate to the same CDR3. This chain uses TRBV6-5 with TRBJ2-5; D is unresolved. Trimming left V 0 bases short and J 1 base short, with 9 bases between. CDR1 is MNHEY and CDR2 is SVGAGI in the germline V gene. CDR3 length equals 15 residues. CDR3 nucleotides: TGTGCCAGCAGTTACTCGGGCGGAATCCAAGAGACCCAGTACTTC. It specifies CASSYSGGIQETQYF.

The chain carries TRBV11-2 and TRBJ2-5; TRBD2 matches at 10 bases. Germline loops: CDR1 SGHAT, CDR2 FQNNGV. The V and J ends lost 5 bases and 5 bases, in that order; junction bases with no gene match: 14. The CDR3 is 17 residues long. The CDR3 reads CASSPRVQRGGRETQYF. The DNA for the CDR3 is TGTGCCAGCAGCCCTAGGGTCCAGCGGGGGGGCCGGGAGACCCAGTACTTC.

The chain uses TRBV4-1 and TRBJ2-1; a weak D match, TRBD1 (6 bases). CDR3 length: 14 amino acids. Germline loops: CDR1 MGHRA, CDR2 YSYEKL. Trimming took off 3 bases at V and 9 bases at J, with 15 bases between the two ends. The CDR3 reads CASSHGQKLGEQFF. The CDR3 DNA reads TGCGCCAGCAGCCATGGACAGAAGTTGGGTGAGCAGTTCTTC.